This T cell receptor beta chain comes out of a study of T-cell memory formation after mild COVID-19. This CDR3 contains 15 residues. Trimming stripped 6 bases from V and 5 bases from J, with 19 bases between. Germline V CDR1 and CDR2: SGHDT, YYEEEE. TCRdb called the 5' RACE reads again in MiXCR, with one record for every CDR3 protein. The data show approximately 89,000 distinct CDR3 sequences, around 25% seen once. Sequencing was performed on PBMCs or a T cell subset sorted from them (not recorded which). The V and J genes are TRBV5-6 and TRBJ2-3; D may be TRBD2 (5 bases). The sequence derives from a man aged 18 to 30 who had mild COVID-19 (a few samples of this study predate the infection). Cell type and time point are not known. The DNA for the CDR3 is TGTGCCAGCACTGCGGAGGCTGGTTTTTTAGATACGCAGTATTTT. Protein product: CASTAEAGFLDTQYF.